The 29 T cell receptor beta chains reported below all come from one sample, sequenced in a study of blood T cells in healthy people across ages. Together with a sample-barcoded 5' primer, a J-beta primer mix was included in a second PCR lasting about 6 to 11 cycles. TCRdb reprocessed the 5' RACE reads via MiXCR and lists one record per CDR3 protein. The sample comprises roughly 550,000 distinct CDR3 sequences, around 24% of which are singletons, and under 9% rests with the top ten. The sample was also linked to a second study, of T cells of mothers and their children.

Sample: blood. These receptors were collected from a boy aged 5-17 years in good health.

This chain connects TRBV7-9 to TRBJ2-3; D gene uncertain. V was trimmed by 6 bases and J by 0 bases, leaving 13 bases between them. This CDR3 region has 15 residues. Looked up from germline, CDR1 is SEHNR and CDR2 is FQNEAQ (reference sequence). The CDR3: CASRRARASTDTQYF. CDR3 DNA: TGTGCCAGCAGAAGAGCCCGAGCCAGCACAGATACGCAGTATTTT.

The CDR3 is CASNRQWITDTQYF. The CDR3 bases are TGTGCCAGCAACAGACAGTGGATCACAGATACGCAGTATTTT. The chain has TRBV6-2 or TRBV6-3 and TRBJ2-3; D might be TRBD1 (5 bases). Trimming left V 7 bases short and J 2 bases short, with 13 bases between. This CDR3 comprises 14 residues. Germline CDR1 is MNHEY and CDR2 is SVGEGT.

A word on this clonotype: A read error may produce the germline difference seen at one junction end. CDR3 nucleotide sequence: TGTGTCAGCAGTGAAGCCCCAGGGGTCGGGGAGACCCAGTACTTC. Residues: CVSSEAPGVGETQYF. This chain joins TRBV2 and TRBJ2-5; D possibly corresponds to TRBD1 (6 bases). The CDR3 runs to 15 residues. The germline CDR1 and CDR2 sequences are SNHLY and FYNNEI.

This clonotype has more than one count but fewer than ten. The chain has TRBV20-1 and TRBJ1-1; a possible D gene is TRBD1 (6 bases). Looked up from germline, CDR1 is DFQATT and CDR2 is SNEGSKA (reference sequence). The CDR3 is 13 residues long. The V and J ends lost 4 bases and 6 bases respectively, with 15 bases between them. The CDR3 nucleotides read TGCAGTGCTACCCTTCGGGACATATCTGAAGCTTTCTTT. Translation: CSATLRDISEAFF.

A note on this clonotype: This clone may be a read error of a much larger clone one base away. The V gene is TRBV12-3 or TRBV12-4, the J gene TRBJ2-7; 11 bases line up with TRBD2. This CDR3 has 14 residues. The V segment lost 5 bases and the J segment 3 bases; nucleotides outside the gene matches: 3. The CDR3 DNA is TGTGCCAGCAGTGGGACTAGCGGACTCTACGAGCAGTACTTC. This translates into CASSGTSGLYEQYF.

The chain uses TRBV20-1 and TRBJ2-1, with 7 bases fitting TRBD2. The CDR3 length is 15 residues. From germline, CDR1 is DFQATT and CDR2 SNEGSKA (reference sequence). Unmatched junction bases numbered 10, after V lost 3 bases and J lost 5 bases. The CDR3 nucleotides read TGCAGTGCTAGTAATTTCGCGGGAGCTCACAATGAGCAGTTCTTC. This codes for CSASNFAGAHNEQFF.

CDR3: CASDSGSSGANVLTF. Written as DNA, the CDR3 is TGTGCCAGCGACAGCGGAAGCTCTGGGGCCAACGTCCTGACTTTC. The genes are TRBV12-3 or TRBV12-4 and TRBJ2-6; D is possibly TRBD1 or TRBD2 (5 bases each). The CDR3 loop spans 15 amino acids. V lost 8 bases to trimming and J lost 0 bases, with 11 bases between them.

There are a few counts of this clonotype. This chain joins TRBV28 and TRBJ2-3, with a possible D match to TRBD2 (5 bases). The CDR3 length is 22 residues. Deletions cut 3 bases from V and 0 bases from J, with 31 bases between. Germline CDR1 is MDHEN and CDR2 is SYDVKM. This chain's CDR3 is CASSFPSFIGWLEGVSTDTQYF. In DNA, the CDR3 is TGTGCCAGCAGTTTCCCCTCCTTTATAGGCTGGCTAGAGGGCGTCAGCACAGATACGCAGTATTTT. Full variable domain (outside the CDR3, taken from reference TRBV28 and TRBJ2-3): DVKVTQSSRYLVKRTGEKVFLECVQDMDHENMFWYRQDPGLGLRLIYFSYDVKMKEKGDIPEGYSVSREKKERFSLILESASTNQTSMYLCASSFPSFIGWLEGVSTDTQYFGPGTRLTVL.

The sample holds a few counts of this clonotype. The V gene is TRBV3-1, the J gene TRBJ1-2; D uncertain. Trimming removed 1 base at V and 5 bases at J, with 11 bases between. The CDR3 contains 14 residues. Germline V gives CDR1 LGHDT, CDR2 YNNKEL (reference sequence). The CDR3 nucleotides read TGTGCCAGCAGCCAAGTTGGGTGGGAATATGGCTACACCTTC. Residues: CASSQVGWEYGYTF. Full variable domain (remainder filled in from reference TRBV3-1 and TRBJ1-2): DTAVSQTPKYLVTQMGNDKSIKCEQNLGHDTMYWYKQDSKKFLKIMFSYNNKELIINETVPNRFSPKSPDKAHLNLHINSLELGDSAVYFCASSQVGWEYGYTFGSGTRLTVV.

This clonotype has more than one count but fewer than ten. This CDR3 reads CASSLRTPEETQYF. CDR3 nucleotide sequence: TGTGCCAGCAGCTTAAGGACACCCGAAGAGACCCAGTACTTC. This chain uses TRBV28 with TRBJ2-5, with D possibly TRBD1 on 5 matching bases. Germline CDR1 and CDR2: MDHEN and SYDVKM. This CDR3 has 14 amino acids. V gave up 6 bases and J gave up 3 bases, with 14 bases separating them.

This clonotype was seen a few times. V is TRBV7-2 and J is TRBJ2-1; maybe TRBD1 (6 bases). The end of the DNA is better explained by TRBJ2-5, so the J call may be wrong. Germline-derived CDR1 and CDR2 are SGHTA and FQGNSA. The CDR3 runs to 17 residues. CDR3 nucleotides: TGTGCCAGCAGCTTCAGAACAGGGTTCGCTTTGAGGGAGACCCAGTACTTC. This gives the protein CASSFRTGFALRETQYF.

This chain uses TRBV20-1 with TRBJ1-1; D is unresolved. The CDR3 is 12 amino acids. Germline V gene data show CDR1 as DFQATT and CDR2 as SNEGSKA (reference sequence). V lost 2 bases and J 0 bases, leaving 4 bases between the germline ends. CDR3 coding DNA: TGCAGTGCTAGACGGATGAACACTGAAGCTTTCTTT. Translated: CSARRMNTEAFF.

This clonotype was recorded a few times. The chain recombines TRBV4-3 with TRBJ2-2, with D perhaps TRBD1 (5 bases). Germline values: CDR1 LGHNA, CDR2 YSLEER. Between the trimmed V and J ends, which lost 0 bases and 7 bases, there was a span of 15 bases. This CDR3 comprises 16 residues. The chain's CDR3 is CASSQDRHRGNGELFF. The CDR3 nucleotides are TGCGCCAGCAGCCAAGATAGACATAGGGGCAACGGGGAGCTGTTTTTT.

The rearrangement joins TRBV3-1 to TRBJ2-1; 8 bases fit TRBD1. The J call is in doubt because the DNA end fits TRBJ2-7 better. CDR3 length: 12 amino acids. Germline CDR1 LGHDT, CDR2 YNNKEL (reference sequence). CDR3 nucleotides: TGTGCCAGCAGCCAAGACAGGGGGCAGCAGTACTTC. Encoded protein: CASSQDRGQQYF.

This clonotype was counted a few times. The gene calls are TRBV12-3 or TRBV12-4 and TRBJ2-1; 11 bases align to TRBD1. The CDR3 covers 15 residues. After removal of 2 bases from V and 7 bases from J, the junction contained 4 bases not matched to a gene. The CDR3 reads CASSLWDRGGNEQFF. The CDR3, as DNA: TGTGCCAGCAGTTTATGGGACAGGGGGGGTAATGAGCAGTTCTTC.

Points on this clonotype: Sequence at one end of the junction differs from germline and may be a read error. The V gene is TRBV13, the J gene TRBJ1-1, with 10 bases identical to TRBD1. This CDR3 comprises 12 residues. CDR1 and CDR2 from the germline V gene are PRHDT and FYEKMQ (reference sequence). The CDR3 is CASSLGTGEGIF. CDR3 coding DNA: TGTGCCAGCAGCTTGGGGACAGGGGAAGGCATCTTT.

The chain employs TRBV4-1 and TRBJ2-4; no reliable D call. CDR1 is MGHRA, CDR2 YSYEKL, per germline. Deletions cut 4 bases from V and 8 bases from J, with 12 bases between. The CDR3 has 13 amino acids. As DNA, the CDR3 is TGCGCCAGCAGCCCCCTCGGGCGTGACATTCAGTACTTC. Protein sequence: CASSPLGRDIQYF.

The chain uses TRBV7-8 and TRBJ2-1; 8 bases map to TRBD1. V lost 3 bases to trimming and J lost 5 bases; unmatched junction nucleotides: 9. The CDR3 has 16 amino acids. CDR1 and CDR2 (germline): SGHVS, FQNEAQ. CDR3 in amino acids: CASSLAGGGSDNEQFF. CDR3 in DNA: TGTGCCAGCAGCTTGGCAGGGGGCGGGTCTGACAATGAGCAGTTCTTC.

This CDR3 is CASSESRTGDYEQYF. The CDR3 DNA reads TGTGCCAGCAGTGAATCGAGGACAGGGGACTACGAGCAGTACTTC. The rearrangement joins TRBV25-1 to TRBJ2-5; 9 bases are a match to TRBD1. The J call is in doubt because the DNA end fits TRBJ2-7 better. The CDR3 has 15 residues. Germline CDR1 reads MGHDK; CDR2 reads SYGVNS.

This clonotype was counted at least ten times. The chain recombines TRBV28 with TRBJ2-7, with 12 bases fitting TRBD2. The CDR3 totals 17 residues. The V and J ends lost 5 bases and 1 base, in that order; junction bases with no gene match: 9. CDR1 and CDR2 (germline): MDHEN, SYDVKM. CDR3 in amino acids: CASSPGLAGYPSYEQYF. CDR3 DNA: TGTGCCAGCAGTCCCGGACTAGCGGGGTACCCTTCCTACGAGCAGTACTTC.

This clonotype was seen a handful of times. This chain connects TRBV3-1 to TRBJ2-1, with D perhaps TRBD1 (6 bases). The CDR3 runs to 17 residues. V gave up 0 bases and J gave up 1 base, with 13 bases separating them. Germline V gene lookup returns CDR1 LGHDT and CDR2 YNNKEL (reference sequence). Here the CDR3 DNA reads TGTGCCAGCAGCCAAGATGGACAGCTGGTATCCTACAATGAGCAGTTCTTC. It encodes CASSQDGQLVSYNEQFF.

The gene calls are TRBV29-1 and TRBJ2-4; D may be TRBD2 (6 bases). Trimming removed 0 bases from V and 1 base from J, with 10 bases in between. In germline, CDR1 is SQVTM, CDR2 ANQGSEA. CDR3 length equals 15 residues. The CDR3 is CSVEDGGTAKNIQYF. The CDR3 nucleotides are TGCAGCGTTGAAGATGGGGGGACGGCCAAAAACATTCAGTACTTC.

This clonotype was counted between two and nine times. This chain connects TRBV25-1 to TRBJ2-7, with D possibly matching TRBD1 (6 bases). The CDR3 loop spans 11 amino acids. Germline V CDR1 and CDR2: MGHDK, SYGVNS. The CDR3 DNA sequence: TGTGCTTCAGGGGTCTCTAACGAGCAGTACTTC. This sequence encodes CASGVSNEQYF.

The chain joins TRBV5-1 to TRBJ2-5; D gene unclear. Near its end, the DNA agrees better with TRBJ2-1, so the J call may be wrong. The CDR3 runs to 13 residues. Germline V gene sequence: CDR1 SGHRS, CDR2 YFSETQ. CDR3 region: CASSPEDGDEQFF. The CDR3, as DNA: TGCGCCAGCAGCCCCGAGGACGGCGATGAGCAGTTCTTC.

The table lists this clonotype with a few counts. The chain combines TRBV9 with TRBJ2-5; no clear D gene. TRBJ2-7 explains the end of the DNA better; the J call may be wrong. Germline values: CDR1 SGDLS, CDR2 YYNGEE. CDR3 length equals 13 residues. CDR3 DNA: TGTGCCAGCAGCGTAGCTACCGGGTACGAGCAGTACTTC. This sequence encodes CASSVATGYEQYF.

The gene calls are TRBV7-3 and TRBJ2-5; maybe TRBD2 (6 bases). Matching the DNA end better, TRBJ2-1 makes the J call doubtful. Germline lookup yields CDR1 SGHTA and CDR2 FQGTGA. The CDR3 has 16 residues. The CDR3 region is CASSPGASAMGNEQFF. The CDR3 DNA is TGTGCCAGCAGCCCCGGGGCTAGCGCAATGGGTAATGAGCAGTTCTTC.

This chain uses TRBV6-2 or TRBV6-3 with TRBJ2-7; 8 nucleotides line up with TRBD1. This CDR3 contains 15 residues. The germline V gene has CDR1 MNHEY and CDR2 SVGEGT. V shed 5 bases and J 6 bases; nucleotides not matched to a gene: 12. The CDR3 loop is CASSAPRTGSSEQYF. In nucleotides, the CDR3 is TGTGCCAGCAGTGCCCCCCGGACAGGGTCGTCCGAGCAGTACTTC.

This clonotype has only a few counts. The CDR3 is CASSLGENSYNEQFF. CDR3 coding DNA: TGTGCCAGCAGCCTCGGTGAGAACTCCTACAATGAGCAGTTCTTC. The chain carries TRBV7-2 and TRBJ2-1; D call uncertain. Germline V gene data show CDR1 as SGHTA and CDR2 as FQGNSA. The CDR3 runs to 15 residues. V shed 5 bases and J shed 0 bases, with 11 bases lying between them.

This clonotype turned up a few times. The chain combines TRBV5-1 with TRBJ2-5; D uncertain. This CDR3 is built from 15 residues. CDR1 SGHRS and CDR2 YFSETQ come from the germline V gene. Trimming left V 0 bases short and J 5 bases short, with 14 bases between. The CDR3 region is CASSLAGTVRETQYF. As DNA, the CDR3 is TGCGCCAGCAGCTTGGCCGGTACAGTCCGGGAGACCCAGTACTTC.